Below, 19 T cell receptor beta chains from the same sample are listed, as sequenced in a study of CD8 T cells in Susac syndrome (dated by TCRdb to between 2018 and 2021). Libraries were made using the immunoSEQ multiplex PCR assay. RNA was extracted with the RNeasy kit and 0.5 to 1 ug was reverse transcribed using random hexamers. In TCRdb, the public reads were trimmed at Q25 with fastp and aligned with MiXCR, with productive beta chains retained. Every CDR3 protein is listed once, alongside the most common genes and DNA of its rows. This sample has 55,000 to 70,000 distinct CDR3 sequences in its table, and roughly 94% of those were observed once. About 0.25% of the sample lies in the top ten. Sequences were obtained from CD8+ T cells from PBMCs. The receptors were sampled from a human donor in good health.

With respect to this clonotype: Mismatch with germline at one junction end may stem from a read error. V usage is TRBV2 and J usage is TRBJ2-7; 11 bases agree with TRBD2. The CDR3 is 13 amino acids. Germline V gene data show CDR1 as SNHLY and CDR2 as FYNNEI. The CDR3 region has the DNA TGTGCCAGCAGTGAGCCACTAGCGGGGGAAGGGGACTTC. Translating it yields CASSEPLAGEGDF.

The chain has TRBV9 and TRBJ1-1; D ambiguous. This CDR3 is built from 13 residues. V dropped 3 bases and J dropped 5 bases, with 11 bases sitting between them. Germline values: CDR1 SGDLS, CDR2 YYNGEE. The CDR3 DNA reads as TGTGCCAGCAGCGCCTCCCGGGCAACTGAAGCTTTCTTT. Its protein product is CASSASRATEAFF.

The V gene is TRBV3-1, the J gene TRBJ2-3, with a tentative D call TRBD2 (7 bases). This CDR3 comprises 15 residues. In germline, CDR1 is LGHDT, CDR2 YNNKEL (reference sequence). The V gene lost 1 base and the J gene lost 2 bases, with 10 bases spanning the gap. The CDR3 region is CASSQAGGFTDTQYF. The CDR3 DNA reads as TGTGCCAGCAGCCAAGCGGGGGGCTTCACAGATACGCAGTATTTT.

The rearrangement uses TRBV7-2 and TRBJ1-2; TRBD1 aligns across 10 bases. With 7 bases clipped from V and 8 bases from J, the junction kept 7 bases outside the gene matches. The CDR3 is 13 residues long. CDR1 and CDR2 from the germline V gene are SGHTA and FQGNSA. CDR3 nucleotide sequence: TGTGCCAGCACCCCCGGGACAGGGGTCGGCTACACCTTC. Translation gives CASTPGTGVGYTF.

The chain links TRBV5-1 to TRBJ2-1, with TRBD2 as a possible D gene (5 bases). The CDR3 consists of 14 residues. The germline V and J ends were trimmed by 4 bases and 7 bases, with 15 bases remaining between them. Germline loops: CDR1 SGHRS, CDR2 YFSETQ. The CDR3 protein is CASSPPTRDNEQFF. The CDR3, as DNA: TGCGCCAGCAGCCCACCCACCCGGGATAATGAGCAGTTCTTC.

The CDR3 region has the DNA TGTGCCAGCAGCCTCCAGGGGGCGAGCTATGGCTACACCTTC. Its protein product is CASSLQGASYGYTF. The chain recombines TRBV3-1 with TRBJ1-2; 8 bases align to TRBD1. Germline CDR1 is LGHDT and CDR2 is YNNKEL (reference sequence). The CDR3 loop spans 14 amino acids. Losses at the gene ends were 4 bases for V and 4 bases for J; bases not matched to a gene: 5.

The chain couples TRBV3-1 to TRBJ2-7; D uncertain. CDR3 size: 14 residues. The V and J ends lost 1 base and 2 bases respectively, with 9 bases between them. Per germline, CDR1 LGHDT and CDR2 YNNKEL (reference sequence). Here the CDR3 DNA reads TGTGCCAGCAGCCAAGCCCCAGGACCCTACGAGCAGTACTTC. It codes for CASSQAPGPYEQYF.

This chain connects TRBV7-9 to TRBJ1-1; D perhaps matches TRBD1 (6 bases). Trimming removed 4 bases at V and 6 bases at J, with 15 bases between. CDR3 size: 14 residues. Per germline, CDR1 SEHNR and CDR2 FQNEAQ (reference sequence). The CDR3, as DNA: TGTGCCAGCAGCTCTAGTGGGGGGGCGGCTGAAGCTTTCTTT. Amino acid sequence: CASSSSGGAAEAFF.

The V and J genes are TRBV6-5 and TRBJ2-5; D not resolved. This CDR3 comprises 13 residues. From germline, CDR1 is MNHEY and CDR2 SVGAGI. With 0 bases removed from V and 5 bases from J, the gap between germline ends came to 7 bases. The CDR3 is CASSYSGPETQYF. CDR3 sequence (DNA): TGTGCCAGCAGTTACTCCGGCCCGGAGACCCAGTACTTC.

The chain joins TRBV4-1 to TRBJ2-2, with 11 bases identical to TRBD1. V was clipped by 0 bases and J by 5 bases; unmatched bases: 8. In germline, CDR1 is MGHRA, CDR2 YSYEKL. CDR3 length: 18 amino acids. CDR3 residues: CASSQEASGTGGTGELFF. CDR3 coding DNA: TGCGCCAGCAGCCAAGAAGCCTCCGGGACAGGGGGGACCGGGGAGCTGTTTTTT.

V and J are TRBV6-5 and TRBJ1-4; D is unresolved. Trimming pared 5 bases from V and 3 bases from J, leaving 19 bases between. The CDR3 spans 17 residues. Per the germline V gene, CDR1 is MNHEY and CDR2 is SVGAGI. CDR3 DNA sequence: TGTGCCAGCAGTACCCGAGGGAGGGAAATGTCTAATGAAAAACTGTTTTTT. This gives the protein CASSTRGREMSNEKLFF.

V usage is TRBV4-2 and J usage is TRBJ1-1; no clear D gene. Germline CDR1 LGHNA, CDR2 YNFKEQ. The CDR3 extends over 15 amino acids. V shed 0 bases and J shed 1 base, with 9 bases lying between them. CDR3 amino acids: CASSQESAGNTEAFF. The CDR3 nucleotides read TGTGCCAGCAGCCAAGAATCCGCGGGGAACACTGAAGCTTTCTTT.

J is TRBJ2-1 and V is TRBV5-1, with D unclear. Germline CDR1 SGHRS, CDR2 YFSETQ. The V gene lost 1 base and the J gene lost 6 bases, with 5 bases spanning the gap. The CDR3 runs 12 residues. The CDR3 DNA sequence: TGCGCCAGCAGCTTGTACGGCAATGAGCAGTTCTTC. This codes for CASSLYGNEQFF.

CDR3 sequence: CASKQDPLATDTQYF. CDR3 sequence (DNA): TGCGCCAGTAAACAGGACCCATTAGCCACAGATACGCAGTATTTT. J is TRBJ2-3 and V is TRBV5-1; D might be TRBD1 (5 bases). The V gene's germline CDR1 is SGHRS and CDR2 YFSETQ. Trimming stripped 8 bases from V and 2 bases from J, with 18 bases between. The CDR3 consists of 15 residues.

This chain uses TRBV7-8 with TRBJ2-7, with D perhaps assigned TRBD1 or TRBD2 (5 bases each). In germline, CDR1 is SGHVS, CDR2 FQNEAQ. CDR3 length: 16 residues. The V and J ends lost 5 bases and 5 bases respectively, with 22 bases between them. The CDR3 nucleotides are TGTGCCAGCAGCCCCTATGGGGCAGGGACCTCGGACGAGCAGTACTTC. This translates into CASSPYGAGTSDEQYF.

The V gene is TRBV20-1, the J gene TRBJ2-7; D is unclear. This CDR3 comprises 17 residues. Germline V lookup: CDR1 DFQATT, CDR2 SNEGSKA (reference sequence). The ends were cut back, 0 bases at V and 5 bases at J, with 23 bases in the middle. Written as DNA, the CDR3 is TGCAGTGCTAGAGAAACATTGACTTATCGGCGTGGGAACGAGCAGTACGTC. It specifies CSARETLTYRRGNEQYV.

The CDR3, as DNA: TGCGCCAGCAGCCAAGATAGGGGAGGCCAAGAGACCCAGTACTTC. Its translation is CASSQDRGGQETQYF. This chain connects TRBV4-3 to TRBJ2-5, with D tentatively TRBD2 (6 bases). V lost 0 bases and J 1 base, leaving 9 bases between the germline ends. This CDR3 contains 15 residues. CDR1 is LGHNA and CDR2 is YSLEER in the germline V gene.

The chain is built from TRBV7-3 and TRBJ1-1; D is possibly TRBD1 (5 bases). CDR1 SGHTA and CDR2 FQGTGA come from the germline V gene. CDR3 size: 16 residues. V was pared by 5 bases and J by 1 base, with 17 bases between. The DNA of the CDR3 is TGTGCCAGCAGCCAGCAGCTTAGGGGACCGAACACTGAAGCTTTCTTT. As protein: CASSQQLRGPNTEAFF.

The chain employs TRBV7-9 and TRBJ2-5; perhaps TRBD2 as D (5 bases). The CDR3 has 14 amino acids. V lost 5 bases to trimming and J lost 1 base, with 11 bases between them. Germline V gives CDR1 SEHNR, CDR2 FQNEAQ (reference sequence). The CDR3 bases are TGTGCCAGCAGCCCGGAGGACTCCCAAGAGACCCAGTACTTC. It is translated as CASSPEDSQETQYF.